One and the same sample provided the 14 T cell receptor beta chains below, sequenced in a study of T cell responses to AZD1222 COVID-19 vaccine. The data were produced by immunoSEQ multiplex PCR, yet TCRdb's version contains in-frame clones alone and is incomplete. The table shows around 65,000 clones, with 76% occurring only once. The specimen comprised peripheral blood, sampled on day 0 of AZD1222 vaccination. These receptors all come from an adult in good health.

This clone was observed once. The CDR3 sequence: CASSLPQGATGNTIYF. CDR3 coding DNA: TGTGCCAGCAGCTTGCCGCAGGGGGCTACGGGAAACACCATATATTTT. This chain links TRBV5-4 with TRBJ1-3; TRBD1 matches at 8 bases. The CDR3 extends over 16 amino acids. CDR1 SGHNT and CDR2 YYREEE come from the germline V gene (reference sequence). V gave up 1 base and J gave up 4 bases; unmatched junction bases: 7. Using reference TRBV5-4 and TRBJ1-3 for the parts outside the CDR3, the full variable domain is ETGVTQSPTHLIKTRGQQVTLRCSSQSGHNTVSWYQQALGQGPQFIFQYYREEENGRGNFPPRFSGLQFPNYSSELNVNALELDDSALYLCASSLPQGATGNTIYFGEGSWLTVV.

DNA for the CDR3: TGTGCCAGCAGCTCTGCAGTCTCCTACGAGCAGTACTTC. It translates to CASSSAVSYEQYF. The chain couples TRBV7-2 to TRBJ2-7, with unresolved D. CDR1 SGHTA and CDR2 FQGNSA come from the germline V gene. The CDR3 has 13 amino acids. V was trimmed by 4 bases and J by 0 bases, leaving 7 bases between them. Combining the CDR3 with reference TRBV7-2 and TRBJ2-7 gives the whole variable domain GAGVSQSPSNKVTEKGKDVELRCDPISGHTALYWYRQSLGQGLEFLIYFQGNSAPDKSGLPSDRFSAERTGGSVSTLTIQRTQQEDSAVYLCASSSAVSYEQYFGPGTRLTVT.

The chain recombines TRBV7-8 with TRBJ2-5, with D tentatively TRBD1 (5 bases). This CDR3 is built from 17 residues. Germline V gene lookup returns CDR1 SGHVS and CDR2 FQNEAQ. V was cut by 4 bases and J by 4 bases, with 22 bases left in between. CDR3 sequence reads: CASSSPPGLGPGETQYF. Here the CDR3 DNA reads TGTGCCAGCAGCTCCCCCCCCGGCCTGGGGCCGGGAGAGACCCAGTACTTC.

The chain is built from TRBV7-8 and TRBJ1-3; tentatively, D is TRBD1 (6 bases). The CDR3 is 17 amino acids. V lost 1 base and J 0 bases, leaving 13 bases between the germline ends. Germline loops: CDR1 SGHVS, CDR2 FQNEAQ. The CDR3 sequence: CASSLVGTRLSGNTIYF. The CDR3 DNA reads as TGTGCCAGCAGCTTAGTCGGGACAAGACTCTCTGGAAACACCATATATTTT.

This chain uses TRBV13 with TRBJ2-1; 8 bases agree with TRBD2. Germline CDR1 reads PRHDT; CDR2 reads FYEKMQ (reference sequence). The CDR3 has 16 residues. V lost 3 bases and J lost 0; bases outside the gene matches: 4. The CDR3 is CASSFESGGSYNEQFF. The CDR3 DNA sequence: TGTGCCAGCAGCTTCGAGAGCGGGGGCTCCTACAATGAGCAGTTCTTC.

V and J are TRBV15 and TRBJ2-1; the D gene is possibly TRBD2 (7 bases). Germline values: CDR1 LNHNV, CDR2 YYDKDF (reference sequence). This CDR3 region has 17 residues. V shed 0 bases and J shed 0 bases, with 12 bases lying between them. DNA for the CDR3: TGTGCCACCAGCAGAGAAGGCGGGGGCCTCTCCTACAATGAGCAGTTCTTC. Translation: CATSREGGGLSYNEQFF.

This CDR3 reads CASSFKTDSSYNSPLHF. The CDR3 coding sequence is TGTGCCAGCAGCTTTAAGACAGACAGCTCCTATAATTCACCCCTCCACTTT. J is TRBJ1-6 and V is TRBV7-2, with D tentatively TRBD1 (5 bases). V shed 3 bases and J shed 0 bases, with 12 bases lying between them. The germline gives CDR1 SGHTA, CDR2 FQGNSA. The CDR3 has 17 amino acids.

The genes are TRBV29-1 and TRBJ2-1; D may match TRBD1 or TRBD2 (6 bases each). V lost 7 bases, J lost 5 bases, and 15 bases lay in between. The V gene's germline CDR1 is SQVTM and CDR2 ANQGSEA. This CDR3 region has 13 residues. The CDR3 sequence: CSAHPGGHNEQFF. The CDR3 nucleotides read TGCAGCGCCCACCCTGGGGGGCACAATGAGCAGTTCTTC.

The chain couples TRBV2 to TRBJ2-7; maybe TRBD2 (6 bases). Trimming took off 0 bases at V and 4 bases at J, with 16 bases between the two ends. The V gene's germline CDR1 is SNHLY and CDR2 FYNNEI. This CDR3 is built from 16 residues. CDR3 sequence (DNA): TGTGCCAGCAGTGAAGCGGGCGGGGCTCTGGGTTACGAGCAGTACTTC. It specifies CASSEAGGALGYEQYF.

The V gene is TRBV7-2, the J gene TRBJ2-1; 8 nucleotides line up with TRBD2. J gave up 6 bases and V 7 bases, and 14 bases lay outside the gene matches. From germline, CDR1 is SGHTA and CDR2 FQGNSA. The CDR3 loop spans 16 amino acids. The CDR3 protein is CASTLSGSGGTNEQFF. DNA for the CDR3: TGTGCCAGCACCCTCAGTGGGAGCGGGGGCACCAATGAGCAGTTCTTC.

The V gene is TRBV19, the J gene TRBJ2-7; D unclear. CDR1 and CDR2 (germline): LNHDA, SQIVND (reference sequence). The CDR3 is 12 amino acids. Trimming pared 4 bases from V and 3 bases from J, leaving 7 bases between. Written as DNA, the CDR3 is TGTGCCAGTAGTAAGGGCAACTACGAGCAGTACTTC. Its protein is CASSKGNYEQYF.

This chain links TRBV4-3 with TRBJ2-1, with 11 bases fitting TRBD1. With V trimmed by 0 bases and J by 5 bases, 3 bases remained unmatched. The CDR3 covers 16 residues. Germline lookup yields CDR1 LGHNA and CDR2 YSLEER. CDR3 residues: CASSQEGQGAHNEQFF. The DNA for the CDR3 is TGCGCCAGCAGCCAAGAAGGACAGGGGGCCCACAATGAGCAGTTCTTC.

This chain links TRBV7-9 with TRBJ2-1; no clear D. The CDR3 is made up of 15 amino acids. V lost 5 bases and J 0 bases, leaving 11 bases between the germline ends. From germline, CDR1 is SEHNR and CDR2 FQNEAQ (reference sequence). The CDR3 nucleotides read TGTGCCAGCAGCCCAGAGCCGGACTCCTACAATGAGCAGTTCTTC. Protein: CASSPEPDSYNEQFF.

This clone was recorded once. This sequence joins TRBV6-5 and TRBJ1-2; TRBD1 might be the D (5 bases). V lost 11 bases, J lost 4 bases, and 17 bases lay in between. The CDR3 extends over 13 amino acids. Per the germline V gene, CDR1 is MNHEY and CDR2 is SVGAGI. CDR3 in amino acids: CAAQDTSGYGYTF. The CDR3 nucleotides are TGTGCCGCCCAGGACACCTCGGGCTATGGCTACACCTTC.